The 20 T cell receptor beta chains reported below all come from one sample, sequenced in a study of Ad26.COV2.S vaccination and SARS-CoV-2 variants. Treatment defined: roughly 20 received Ad26.COV2.S at low or high dose, single or two shots; about 5 received placebo; per-sample allocation not given. Repertoires come from day 63 after the first vaccine or placebo injection. Sequencing was performed with immunoSEQ multiplex PCR; in TCRdb, only in-frame clones are kept and a portion is missing. The sample includes some 450,000 clones, about 90% of them seen just once. This specimen consisted of peripheral blood, obtained in a trial of Ad26.COV2.S vaccine versus placebo. The receptors come from a person between 18 and 65 years old who received the Ad26.COV2.S COVID-19 vaccine or a placebo.

The rearrangement uses TRBV21-1 and TRBJ2-4; TRBD2 was called by the table and not checked on the DNA. TRBV21-1 counts as a pseudogene. CDR3 size: 13 residues. CDR3 coding DNA: TGTGCCAGCACCTTGAGGGAGAAAAACATTCAGTACTTC. Translated: CASTLREKNIQYF.

Written as DNA, the CDR3 is TGTGCCAGCAGACGGGACAGGAGCACAGATACGCAGTATTTT. Its translation is CASRRDRSTDTQYF. V usage is TRBV28 and J usage is TRBJ2-3, with TRBD1 matching 8 bases. Germline assignment: CDR1 MDHEN and CDR2 SYDVKM. The trim removed 6 bases at V and 0 bases at J, leaving 2 bases unmatched. This CDR3 is built from 14 residues. The full variable domain, in which reference TRBV28 and TRBJ2-3 provide the parts outside the CDR3, is DVKVTQSSRYLVKRTGEKVFLECVQDMDHENMFWYRQDPGLGLRLIYFSYDVKMKEKGDIPEGYSVSREKKERFSLILESASTNQTSMYLCASRRDRSTDTQYFGPGTRLTVL.

The rearrangement uses TRBV7-6 and TRBJ2-1; 11 bases line up with TRBD2. CDR3 length: 15 residues. Germline assignment: CDR1 SGHVS and CDR2 FNYEAQ. The J segment lost 6 bases and the V segment lost 4 bases, leaving 5 bases of the junction unmatched. In nucleotides, the CDR3 is TGTGCCAGCAGCTACGGGACTAGCGGTTTCAATGAGCAGTTCTTC. This gives the protein CASSYGTSGFNEQFF.

The CDR3 DNA reads TGTGCCAGCAGCCCCGGGACTAGCGGACAACAAGAGACCCAGTACTTC. Translated: CASSPGTSGQQETQYF. The chain couples TRBV5-8 to TRBJ2-5; TRBD2 matches 11 bases. The V gene's germline CDR1 is SGHTS and CDR2 YDEGEE. Trimming cost V 4 bases and J 2 bases; bases outside gene matches: 7. This CDR3 region has 16 residues.

This clone was counted once. The V call is TRBV11-2, the J call TRBJ2-1; possibly TRBD2 for D (7 bases). Germline V CDR1 and CDR2: SGHAT, FQNNGV. Trimming removed 3 bases from V and 4 bases from J, with 16 bases in between. This CDR3 spans 16 amino acids. The CDR3 DNA sequence: TGTGCCAGCAGCTTGAGGGGGGGTAACTTGTACAATGAGCAGTTCTTC. Encoded protein: CASSLRGGNLYNEQFF.

V and J are TRBV7-3 and TRBJ2-1; D is undetermined. The CDR3 has 14 amino acids. Germline V CDR1 and CDR2: SGHTA, FQGTGA. With 1 base removed from V and 5 bases from J, the gap between germline ends came to 9 bases. The CDR3 sequence: CASSLNHRNNEQFF. For the CDR3, the DNA is TGTGCCAGCAGCTTAAATCACAGAAACAATGAGCAGTTCTTC.

This clone was counted once. This rearrangement joins TRBV20-1 to TRBJ2-3, with D maybe TRBD2 (5 bases). Trimming pared 7 bases from V and 6 bases from J, leaving 11 bases between. The CDR3 loop spans 11 amino acids. Germline V gene data show CDR1 as DFQATT and CDR2 as SNEGSKA (reference sequence). CDR3 region: CSVSSEDTQYF. The CDR3 DNA reads as TGCAGTGTCAGTAGCGAGGATACGCAGTATTTT.

This chain joins TRBV5-5 and TRBJ2-7; unclear D gene. CDR1 is SGHKS, CDR2 YYEKEE, per germline (reference sequence). The CDR3 is 14 residues long. Trimming shortened V by 4 bases and J by 4 bases, and 15 bases separated the two germline ends. CDR3 residues: CASSPRMGFYEQYF. The CDR3 nucleotides read TGTGCCAGCAGCCCCAGGATGGGGTTTTACGAGCAGTACTTC.

This chain links TRBV7-3 with TRBJ2-3; D might be TRBD2 (5 bases). CDR1 is SGHTA, CDR2 FQGTGA, per germline. Trimming stripped 1 base from V and 4 bases from J, with 9 bases between. This CDR3 spans 14 amino acids. CDR3 amino acids: CASSLRAGPDTQYF. Here the CDR3 DNA reads TGTGCCAGCAGCTTAAGGGCGGGCCCAGATACGCAGTATTTT.

The chain is built from TRBV2 and TRBJ2-7; D is undetermined. Trimming left V 7 bases short and J 0 bases short, with 10 bases between. The V gene's germline CDR1 is SNHLY and CDR2 FYNNEI. The CDR3 consists of 13 residues. The chain's CDR3 is CASKGGSSYEQYF. CDR3 DNA: TGTGCCAGCAAAGGCGGATCCTCCTACGAGCAGTACTTC.

This clone was recorded once. This sequence joins TRBV24-1 and TRBJ2-7; 8 nucleotides line up with TRBD2. V lost 1 base, J lost 0 bases, and 19 bases stayed unmatched. Germline values: CDR1 KGHDR, CDR2 SFDVKD. CDR3 length: 21 residues. CDR3 DNA sequence: TGTGCCACCAGTGATTTACTGGACAGCCACCCTAGCGGGTCGCGCTCCTACGAGCAGTACTTC. It translates to CATSDLLDSHPSGSRSYEQYF.

The chain recombines TRBV5-1 with TRBJ2-5; 15 bases align to TRBD2. The CDR3 covers 16 residues. In germline, CDR1 is SGHRS, CDR2 YFSETQ. After removal of 6 bases from V and 5 bases from J, the junction contained 8 bases not matched to a gene. CDR3 DNA: TGCGCCAGCACCGGGACTAGCGGGAGGAGAGGGGAGACCCAGTACTTC. Its protein product is CASTGTSGRRGETQYF.

The chain joins TRBV7-6 to TRBJ2-3, with TRBD2 matching 10 bases. Germline assignment: CDR1 SGHVS and CDR2 FNYEAQ. V dropped 5 bases and J dropped 9; count of bases not matched to a gene: 5. This CDR3 has 13 amino acids. The CDR3 is CASSLRTSGTQYF. The CDR3 nucleotides are TGTGCCAGCAGCCTAAGGACTAGCGGAACGCAGTATTTT.

V gene TRBV29-1 combines with J gene TRBJ1-2; TRBD1 matches at 7 bases. The V gene end was trimmed by 7 bases and the J gene end by 5 bases; junction bases not matched to a gene: 10. Germline V gives CDR1 SQVTM, CDR2 ANQGSEA. The CDR3 spans 13 residues. The CDR3 nucleotides are TGCAGCGCCGCGACAGGGACGCGGTATGGCTACACCTTC. Translated: CSAATGTRYGYTF.

The chain couples TRBV12-3 or TRBV12-4 to TRBJ1-2; D unclear. Trimming cost V 3 bases and J 1 base, with 6 bases left between them. The CDR3 spans 13 residues. The CDR3 DNA sequence: TGTGCCAGCAGTTTCCTCGGTAACTATGGCTACACCTTC. Translating it yields CASSFLGNYGYTF.

This clone was recorded once. This chain links TRBV3-1 (or the pseudogene TRBV3-2) with TRBJ2-6; maybe TRBD2 (6 bases). CDR1 LGHDT and CDR2 YNNKEL come from the germline V gene (reference sequence). The CDR3 spans 17 residues. V was cut by 1 base and J by 0 bases, with 10 bases left in between. DNA for the CDR3: TGTGCCAGCAGCCAAGTGGGACTGATCTCTGGGGCCAACGTCCTGACTTTC. This codes for CASSQVGLISGANVLTF.

This clone was seen once. The chain carries TRBV19 and TRBJ1-2; no clear D gene. With 2 bases removed from V and 4 bases from J, the gap between germline ends came to 11 bases. Germline V lookup: CDR1 LNHDA, CDR2 SQIVND (reference sequence). CDR3 length equals 14 residues. Here the CDR3 DNA reads TGTGCCAGTAGTATACCGGGCGAGATCTATGGCTACACCTTC. It translates to CASSIPGEIYGYTF.

The table lists this clone with a count of one. This chain uses TRBV7-2 with TRBJ2-7, with D possibly matching TRBD1 (5 bases). The CDR3 has 14 amino acids. V shed 4 bases and J shed 3 bases, with 13 bases lying between them. Germline CDR1 is SGHTA and CDR2 is FQGNSA. This CDR3 is CASSSSQDNYEQYF. CDR3 coding DNA: TGTGCCAGCAGCTCCTCGCAGGACAACTACGAGCAGTACTTC. The full variable domain, its missing parts supplied by reference TRBV7-2 and TRBJ2-7, is GAGVSQSPSNKVTEKGKDVELRCDPISGHTALYWYRQSLGQGLEFLIYFQGNSAPDKSGLPSDRFSAERTGGSVSTLTIQRTQQEDSAVYLCASSSSQDNYEQYFGPGTRLTVT.

The V call is TRBV9, the J call TRBJ2-3; a possible D gene is TRBD2 (6 bases). This CDR3 spans 14 amino acids. The V end was cut by 3 bases, the J end by 3 bases, with 11 bases between. Germline loops: CDR1 SGDLS, CDR2 YYNGEE. The CDR3 region is CASSEEGKTDTQYF. CDR3 DNA: TGTGCCAGCAGCGAGGAGGGGAAGACAGATACGCAGTATTTT.

The V gene is TRBV7-2, the J gene TRBJ2-7, with D perhaps matching TRBD2 (5 bases). Trimming stripped 5 bases from V and 6 bases from J, with 8 bases between. This CDR3 spans 11 amino acids. The V gene's germline CDR1 is SGHTA and CDR2 FQGNSA. The DNA for the CDR3 is TGTGCCAGCAGCACGGGGTCCGAGCAGTACTTC. Translating it yields CASSTGSEQYF.